This T cell receptor (beta chain) was sequenced during a study of blood T cell repertoires in COVID-19. V was cut by 5 bases and J by 5 bases, with 9 bases left in between. CDR3 length equals 13 residues. Germline V gene lookup returns CDR1 MNHEY and CDR2 SVGAGI. Sequencing was performed with immunoSEQ multiplex PCR; in TCRdb, only in-frame clones are kept and a portion is missing. The sample includes 180,000 or so clones, 80% to 90% of them seen just once. Sequencing used peripheral blood. The clonotype comes from a man between 60 and 70 years old with acute or convalescent COVID-19. The chain carries TRBV6-5 and TRBJ1-4, with D tentatively TRBD1 (5 bases). For the CDR3, the DNA is TGTGCCAGCAGTATCGACAGCAATGAAAAACTGTTTTTT. Translating gives CASSIDSNEKLFF.